This TCR beta chain was recorded in a study of technical replicates of blood from a few donors. Assay used: immunoSEQ multiplex PCR; TCRdb lists only in-frame clones, some missing. The data show about 70,000 clones, roughly 92% seen once. The V gene's germline CDR1 is SGDLS and CDR2 YYNGEE. Trimming shortened V by 2 bases and J by 4 bases, and 9 bases separated the two germline ends. The CDR3 runs to 13 residues. The sequence was collected from a human donor in good health. The specimen sequenced was T cells isolated from PBMCs. J is TRBJ1-1 and V is TRBV9, with D uncertain. The CDR3: CASSVNWATEAFF. The CDR3 DNA reads TGTGCCAGCAGCGTTAACTGGGCCACTGAAGCTTTCTTT.